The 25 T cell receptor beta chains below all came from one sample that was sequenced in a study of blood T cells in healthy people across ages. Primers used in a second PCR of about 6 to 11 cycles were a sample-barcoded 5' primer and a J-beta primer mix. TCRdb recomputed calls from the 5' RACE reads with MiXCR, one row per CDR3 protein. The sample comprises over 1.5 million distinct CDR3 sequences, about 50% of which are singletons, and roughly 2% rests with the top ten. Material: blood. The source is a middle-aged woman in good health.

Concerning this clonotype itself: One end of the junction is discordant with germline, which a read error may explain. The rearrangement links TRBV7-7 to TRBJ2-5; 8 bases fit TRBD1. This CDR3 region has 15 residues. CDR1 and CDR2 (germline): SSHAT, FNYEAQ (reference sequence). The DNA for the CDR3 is TGTGCTAGCAGCTCTGACAGGGGTCCCCATGAGACCCAGTACTTC. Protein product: CASSSDRGPHETQYF.

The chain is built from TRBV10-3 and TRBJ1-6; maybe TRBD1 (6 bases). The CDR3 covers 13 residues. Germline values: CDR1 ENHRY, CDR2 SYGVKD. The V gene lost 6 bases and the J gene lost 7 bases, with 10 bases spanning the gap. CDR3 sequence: CAIRGAANSPLHF. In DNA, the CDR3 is TGTGCCATCAGGGGGGCAGCGAATTCACCCCTCCACTTT.

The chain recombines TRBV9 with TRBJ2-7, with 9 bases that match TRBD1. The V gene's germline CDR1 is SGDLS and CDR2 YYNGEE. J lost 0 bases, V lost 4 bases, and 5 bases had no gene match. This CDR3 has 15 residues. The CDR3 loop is CASSPQGAASYEQYF. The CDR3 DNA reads TGTGCCAGCAGCCCACAGGGGGCCGCCTCCTACGAGCAGTACTTC.

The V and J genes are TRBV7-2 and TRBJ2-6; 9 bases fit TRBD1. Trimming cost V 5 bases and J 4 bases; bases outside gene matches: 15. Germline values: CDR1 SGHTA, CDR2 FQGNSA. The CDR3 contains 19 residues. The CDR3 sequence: CASSLLTPGQGPGANVLTF. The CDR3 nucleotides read TGTGCCAGCAGCCTTTTAACCCCCGGACAGGGGCCCGGGGCCAACGTCCTGACTTTC.

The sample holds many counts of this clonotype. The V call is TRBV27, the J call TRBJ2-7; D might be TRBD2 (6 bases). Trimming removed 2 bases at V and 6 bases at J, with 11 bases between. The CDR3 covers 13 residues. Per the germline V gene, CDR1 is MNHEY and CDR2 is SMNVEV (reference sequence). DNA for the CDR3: TGTGCCAGCAGTTTAGCCGGGGGAGGCGAGCAGTACTTC. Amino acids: CASSLAGGGEQYF.

The CDR3 protein is CASSLESVYGYTF. In DNA form, the CDR3 reads TGTGCCAGCAGCTTAGAGAGTGTCTATGGCTACACCTTC. The chain employs TRBV7-2 and TRBJ1-2; no clear D. This CDR3 is built from 13 residues. Trimming took off 1 base at V and 4 bases at J, with 7 bases between the two ends. Germline CDR1 SGHTA, CDR2 FQGNSA.

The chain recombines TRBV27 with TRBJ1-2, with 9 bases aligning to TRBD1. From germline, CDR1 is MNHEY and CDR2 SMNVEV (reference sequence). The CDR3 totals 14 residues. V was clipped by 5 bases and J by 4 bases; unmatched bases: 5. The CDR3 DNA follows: TGTGCCAGCAGTCGGACAGGGGCAAGCTATGGCTACACCTTC. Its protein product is CASSRTGASYGYTF.

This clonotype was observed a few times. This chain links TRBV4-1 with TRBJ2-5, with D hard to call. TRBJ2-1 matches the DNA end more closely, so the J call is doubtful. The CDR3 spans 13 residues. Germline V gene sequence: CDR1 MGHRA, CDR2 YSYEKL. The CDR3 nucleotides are TGCGCCAGCAGCCAAGTTCCCGGAGAGACCCAGTTCTTC. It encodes CASSQVPGETQFF.

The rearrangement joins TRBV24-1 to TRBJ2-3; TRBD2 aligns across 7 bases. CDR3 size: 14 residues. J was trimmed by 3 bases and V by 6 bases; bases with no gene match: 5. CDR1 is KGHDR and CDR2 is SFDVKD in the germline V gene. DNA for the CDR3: TGTGCCACCAGTTCCCTCGGGGGGACAGATACGCAGTATTTT. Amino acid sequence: CATSSLGGTDTQYF.

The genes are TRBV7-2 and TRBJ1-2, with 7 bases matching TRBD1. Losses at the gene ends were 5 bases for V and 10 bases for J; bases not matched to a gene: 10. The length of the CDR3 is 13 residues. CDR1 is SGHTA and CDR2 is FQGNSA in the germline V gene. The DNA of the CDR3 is TGTGCCAGCAGCCGCCGACAGGGCCTGTACTACACCTTC. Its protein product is CASSRRQGLYYTF.

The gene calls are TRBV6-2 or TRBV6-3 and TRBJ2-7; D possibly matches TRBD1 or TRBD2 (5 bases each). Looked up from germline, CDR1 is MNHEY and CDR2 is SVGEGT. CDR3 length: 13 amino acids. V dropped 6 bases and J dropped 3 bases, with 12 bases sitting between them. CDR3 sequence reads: CASSRDLGYEQYF. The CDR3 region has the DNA TGTGCCAGCAGCCGGGACCTAGGCTACGAGCAGTACTTC.

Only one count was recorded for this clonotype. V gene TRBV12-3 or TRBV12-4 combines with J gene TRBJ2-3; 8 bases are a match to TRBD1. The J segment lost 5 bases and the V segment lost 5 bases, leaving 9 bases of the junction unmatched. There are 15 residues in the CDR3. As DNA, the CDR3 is TGTGCCAGCAGTACTTGGACAGGGAAAGGAGATACGCAGTATTTT. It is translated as CASSTWTGKGDTQYF.

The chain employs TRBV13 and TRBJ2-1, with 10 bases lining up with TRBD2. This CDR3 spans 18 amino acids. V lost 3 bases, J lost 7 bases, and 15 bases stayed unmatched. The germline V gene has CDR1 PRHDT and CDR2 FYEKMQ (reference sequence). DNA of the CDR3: TGTGCCAGCAGCTTGCCAGCGGGGGGGCGGCTTACCATAAATGAGCAGTTCTTC. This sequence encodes CASSLPAGGRLTINEQFF.

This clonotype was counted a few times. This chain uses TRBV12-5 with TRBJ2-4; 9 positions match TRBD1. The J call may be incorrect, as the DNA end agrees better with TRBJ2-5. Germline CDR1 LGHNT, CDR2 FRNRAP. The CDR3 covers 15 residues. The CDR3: CASGRGDRDEETQYF. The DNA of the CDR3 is TGTGCTAGTGGCCGGGGGGACAGGGATGAAGAGACCCAGTACTTC.

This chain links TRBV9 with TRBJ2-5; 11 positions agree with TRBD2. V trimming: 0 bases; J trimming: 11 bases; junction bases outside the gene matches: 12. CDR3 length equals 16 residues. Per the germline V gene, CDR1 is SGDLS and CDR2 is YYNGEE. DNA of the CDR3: TGTGCCAGCAGCGTAGCTCATAGCGGGGGGGCAAATGAGCAGTACTTC. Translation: CASSVAHSGGANEQYF.

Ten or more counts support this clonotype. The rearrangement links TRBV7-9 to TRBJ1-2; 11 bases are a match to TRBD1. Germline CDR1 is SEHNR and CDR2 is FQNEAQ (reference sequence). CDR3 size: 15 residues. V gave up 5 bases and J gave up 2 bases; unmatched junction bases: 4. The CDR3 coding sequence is TGTGCCAGCAGCCCCAGGACAGGGGGCAACTATGGCTACACCTTC. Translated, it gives CASSPRTGGNYGYTF.

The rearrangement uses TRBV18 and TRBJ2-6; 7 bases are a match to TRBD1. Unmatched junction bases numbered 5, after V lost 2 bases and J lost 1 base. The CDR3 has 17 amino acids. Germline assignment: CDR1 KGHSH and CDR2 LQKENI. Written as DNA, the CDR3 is TGTGCCAGCTCACCAAATTTCAGGGGGTCTGGGGCCAACGTCCTGACTTTC. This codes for CASSPNFRGSGANVLTF. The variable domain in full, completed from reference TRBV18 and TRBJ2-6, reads NAGVMQNPRHLVRRRGQEARLRCSPMKGHSHVYWYRQLPEEGLKFMVYLQKENIIDESGMPKERFSAEFPKEGPSILRIQQVVRGDSAAYFCASSPNFRGSGANVLTFGAGSRLTVL.

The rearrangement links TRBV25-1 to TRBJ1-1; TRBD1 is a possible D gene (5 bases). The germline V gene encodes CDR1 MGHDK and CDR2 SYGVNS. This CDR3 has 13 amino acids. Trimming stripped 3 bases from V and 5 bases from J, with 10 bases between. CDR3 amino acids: CASSERAGTEAFF. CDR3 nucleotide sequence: TGTGCCAGCAGTGAGCGGGCAGGGACTGAAGCTTTCTTT.

The CDR3 region has the DNA TGCGCCAGCAGCCAAGTCGCTAGCGGGGTGGTTAATGAGCAGTTCTTC. This sequence encodes CASSQVASGVVNEQFF. The J gene is TRBJ2-1, the V gene TRBV4-1; 9 nucleotides match TRBD2. CDR1 MGHRA and CDR2 YSYEKL come from the germline V gene. The CDR3 is made up of 16 amino acids. With V trimmed by 1 base and J by 7 bases, 8 bases remained unmatched.

CDR3 region: CASSTDGTTQYF. CDR3 bases: TGTGCCAGCAGTACCGACGGGACGACCCAGTACTTC. V gene TRBV2 combines with J gene TRBJ2-7; the D gene could be TRBD1 or TRBD2 (5 bases each). Judging by the DNA end, TRBJ2-5 fits better; the J call may be wrong. The length of the CDR3 is 12 residues. Germline assignment: CDR1 SNHLY and CDR2 FYNNEI.

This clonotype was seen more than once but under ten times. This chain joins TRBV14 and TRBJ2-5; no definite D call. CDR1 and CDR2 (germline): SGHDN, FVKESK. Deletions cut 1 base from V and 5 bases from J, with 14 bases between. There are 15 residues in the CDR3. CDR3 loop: CASSQALEDRETQYF. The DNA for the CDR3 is TGTGCCAGCAGCCAAGCCTTAGAGGATCGGGAGACCCAGTACTTC.

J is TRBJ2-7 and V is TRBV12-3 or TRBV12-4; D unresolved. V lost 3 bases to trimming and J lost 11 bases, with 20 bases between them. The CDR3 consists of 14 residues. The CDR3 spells CASSFVGHPPGKYF. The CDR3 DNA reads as TGTGCCAGCAGTTTCGTAGGGCATCCCCCCGGAAAGTACTTC.

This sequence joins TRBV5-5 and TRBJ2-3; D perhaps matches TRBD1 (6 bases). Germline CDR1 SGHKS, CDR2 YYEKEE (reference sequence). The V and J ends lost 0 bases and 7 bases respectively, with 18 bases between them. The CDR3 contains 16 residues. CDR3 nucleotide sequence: TGTGCCAGCAGCTTGGGGGGGCCGACGATATACAATACGCAGTATTTT. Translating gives CASSLGGPTIYNTQYF.

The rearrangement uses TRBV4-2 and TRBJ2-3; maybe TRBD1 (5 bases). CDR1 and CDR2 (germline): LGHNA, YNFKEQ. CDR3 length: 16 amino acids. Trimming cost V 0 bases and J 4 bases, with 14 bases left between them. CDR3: CASSQDFGQGSDTQYF. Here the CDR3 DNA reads TGTGCCAGCAGCCAAGATTTCGGTCAGGGCTCAGATACGCAGTATTTT.

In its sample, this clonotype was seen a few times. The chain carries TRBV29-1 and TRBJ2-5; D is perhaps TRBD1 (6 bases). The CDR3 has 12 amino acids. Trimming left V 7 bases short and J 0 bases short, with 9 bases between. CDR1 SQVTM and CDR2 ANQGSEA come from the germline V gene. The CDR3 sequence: CSGGQYQETQYF. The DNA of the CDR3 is TGCAGCGGTGGACAGTACCAAGAGACCCAGTACTTC.